The sequence of this TCR beta chain was determined in a study of tumour-infiltrating T cells in Burkitt lymphoma. Study background: Survival, overall and progression-free, tracked with productive clonality.

Between the trimmed V and J ends, which lost 4 bases and 4 bases, there was a span of 25 bases. The CDR3 is 18 residues long. Germline V gives CDR1 PRHDT, CDR2 FYEKMQ (reference sequence). Libraries were prepared by immunoSEQ multiplex PCR; TCRdb keeps only in-frame clonotypes and omits some of them. The table records around 8,000 clones, roughly two thirds of them present only once. Sequencing used tumor tissue. The sequence derives from a human donor with diffuse large B-cell lymphoma. The V call is TRBV13, the J call TRBJ1-1; D is perhaps TRBD1 (6 bases). The CDR3 loop reads CASSSISPYRVVGTEAFF. CDR3 DNA: TGTGCCAGCAGCTCCATCTCACCTTACAGGGTGGTGGGCACTGAAGCTTTCTTT.